What follows is one T cell receptor (beta chain) and its context. This sample was taken from a study of blood T cell repertoires in COVID-19. In the study overall: Sites in the United States, Italy and Spain provided acute and convalescent COVID-19 samples. Sources were T cells, B-cell-depleted T cells, or PBMCs; the material itself was cDNA or gDNA.

CDR1 SGHNT and CDR2 YENEEA come from the germline V gene. The CDR3 runs to 13 residues. The germline V and J ends were trimmed by 3 bases and 5 bases, with 10 bases remaining between them. Original analysis: Estimation of nucleated cell counts relied on the amplification of reference gene primers. Only in-frame clones appear in the TCRdb table, and some are missing; sequencing was by immunoSEQ multiplex PCR. V and J calls and clone size are copied from that table; D and trimming were computed from the DNA. The sample gives more than 400,000 clones, over 75% of which show up once; roughly 3.2% is in the top ten.

The chain recombines TRBV11-3 with TRBJ1-1; D not resolved. What was sequenced was peripheral blood. The TCR was taken from a human donor in a cohort sampled during active COVID-19. DNA for the CDR3: TGTGCCAGCAGCTTGGCTGGCAGGACTGAAGCTTTCTTT. This codes for CASSLAGRTEAFF.